These 8 T cell receptor beta chains were sequenced from one sample in a study of molecular identifiers for immune sequencing clone quantification. Each CDR3 protein gets one entry after TCRdb re-called the PCR reads with MiXCR. Among a few hundred thousand distinct CDR3 sequences listed, 20% to 25% were seen once. The material sequenced was naive CD8+ T cells from blood, with Jurkat cell RNA spiked in. As to subset: FACS-sorted CD8+CD4-CCR7+CD45RA+ naive T cells. The receptors derive from a human donor in good health. Some libraries in this study had Jurkat cell RNA spiked in.

In its sample, this clonotype was seen once. The rearrangement uses TRBV2 and TRBJ1-4; possible D gene TRBD1, 5 bases. This CDR3 is built from 15 residues. The ends were cut back, 6 bases at V and 8 bases at J, with 19 bases in the middle. In germline, CDR1 is SNHLY, CDR2 FYNNEI. The DNA for the CDR3 is TGTGCCAGCAGCCCCTCGACAGCAACTAGCGAAAAACTGTTTTTT. Amino acid sequence: CASSPSTATSEKLFF.

The chain couples TRBV7-6 to TRBJ2-7; D gene ambiguous. Per germline, CDR1 SGHVS and CDR2 FNYEAQ. The CDR3 runs 12 residues. V gave up 4 bases and J gave up 5 bases, with 9 bases separating them. The CDR3: CASSSSMHEQYF. The CDR3 coding sequence is TGTGCCAGCAGCTCCTCGATGCACGAGCAGTACTTC.

This clonotype was seen many times. The chain couples TRBV7-2 to TRBJ2-5, with D unresolved. The CDR3 contains 13 residues. Germline V gene sequence: CDR1 SGHTA, CDR2 FQGNSA. Deletions cut 2 bases from V and 3 bases from J, with 7 bases between. The CDR3 coding sequence is TGTGCCAGCAGCTTATGGTCAGAAGAGACCCAGTACTTC. Its protein product is CASSLWSEETQYF.

Only a few counts were recorded for this clonotype. The chain carries TRBV12-3 or TRBV12-4 and TRBJ2-3; a weak D match, TRBD2 (5 bases). V gave up 5 bases and J gave up 5 bases, with 11 bases separating them. The CDR3 loop spans 13 amino acids. CDR3 nucleotides: TGTGCCAGCAGTGCGGACGGGAAAGATACGCAGTATTTT. As protein: CASSADGKDTQYF.

This chain uses TRBV15 with TRBJ1-5; D unresolved. V shed 3 bases and J shed 6 bases, with 12 bases lying between them. This CDR3 contains 14 residues. Germline V gene lookup returns CDR1 LNHNV and CDR2 YYDKDF (reference sequence). CDR3 residues: CATSREGYAQPQHF. The CDR3 nucleotides are TGTGCCACCAGCAGGGAGGGTTATGCTCAGCCCCAGCATTTT.

The chain recombines TRBV6-1 with TRBJ2-7; TRBD1 agrees at 7 bases. The CDR3 sequence is 15 residues long. Per the germline V gene, CDR1 is MNHNS and CDR2 is SASEGT. Trimming at V came to 3 bases and at J to 2 bases, leaving 7 bases not matched to a gene. CDR3: CASSEWTGPAYEQYF. The CDR3 DNA sequence: TGTGCCAGCAGTGAGTGGACAGGCCCAGCCTACGAGCAGTACTTC.

The chain links TRBV7-2 to TRBJ2-2; D uncertain. CDR3 size: 14 residues. The germline CDR1 and CDR2 sequences are SGHTA and FQGNSA. V dropped 11 bases and J dropped 0 bases, with 13 bases sitting between them. The CDR3 nucleotides read TGTGCCCTACCGAAGAATCCGAACACCGGGGAGCTGTTTTTT. This translates into CALPKNPNTGELFF.

This chain uses TRBV4-3 with TRBJ1-3; TRBD1 agrees at 7 bases. V was pared by 1 base and J by 4 bases, with 10 bases of the junction left unmatched. Germline CDR1 reads LGHNA; CDR2 reads YSLEER. The CDR3 extends over 17 amino acids. Here the CDR3 reads CASSQVVKGASGNTIYF. CDR3 coding DNA: TGCGCCAGCAGCCAAGTTGTAAAGGGGGCCTCAGGAAACACCATATATTTT.